This record covers a single T cell receptor (beta chain). Its cognate antigen is unknown. This table comes from immunoSEQ multiplex PCR, and its TCRdb copy is limited to in-frame clones, with some not included. Of roughly 19,000 clones listed, under 70% were seen once; the top ten hold roughly 3.5%. The sample is drawn from a study of Tregs in tolerant kidney transplant recipients. The CDR3 sequence is 15 residues long. The J segment lost 4 bases and the V segment lost 0 bases, leaving 5 bases of the junction unmatched. Per the germline V gene, CDR1 is SGHRS and CDR2 is YFSETQ. The chain combines TRBV5-1 with TRBJ2-3; TRBD1 agrees at 7 bases. This clonotype originated in a human donor in good health. Sequenced: Tregs from blood cultured with allogeneic cells. The DNA for the CDR3 is TGCGCCAGCAGCTTGGGGCAGGGGGTCGCAGATACGCAGTATTTT. As protein: CASSLGQGVADTQYF.